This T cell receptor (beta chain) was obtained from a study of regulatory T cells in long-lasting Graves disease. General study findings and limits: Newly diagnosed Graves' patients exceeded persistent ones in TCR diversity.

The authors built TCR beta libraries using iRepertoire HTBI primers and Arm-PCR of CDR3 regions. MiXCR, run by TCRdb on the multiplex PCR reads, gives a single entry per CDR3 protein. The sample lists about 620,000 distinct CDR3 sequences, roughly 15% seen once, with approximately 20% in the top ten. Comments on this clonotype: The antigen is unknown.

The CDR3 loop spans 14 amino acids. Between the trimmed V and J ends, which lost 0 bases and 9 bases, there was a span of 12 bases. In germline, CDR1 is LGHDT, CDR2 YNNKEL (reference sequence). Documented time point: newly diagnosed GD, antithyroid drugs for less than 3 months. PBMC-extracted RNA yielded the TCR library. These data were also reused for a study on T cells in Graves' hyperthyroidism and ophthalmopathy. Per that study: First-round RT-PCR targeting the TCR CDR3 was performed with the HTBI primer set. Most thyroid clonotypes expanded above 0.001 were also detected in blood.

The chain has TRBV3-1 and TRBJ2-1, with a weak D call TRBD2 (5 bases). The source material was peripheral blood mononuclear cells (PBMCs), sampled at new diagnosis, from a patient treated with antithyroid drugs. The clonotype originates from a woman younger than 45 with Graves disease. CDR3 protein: CASSQEEEISEQFF. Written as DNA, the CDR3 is TGTGCCAGCAGCCAAGAGGAGGAGATCAGTGAGCAGTTCTTC.